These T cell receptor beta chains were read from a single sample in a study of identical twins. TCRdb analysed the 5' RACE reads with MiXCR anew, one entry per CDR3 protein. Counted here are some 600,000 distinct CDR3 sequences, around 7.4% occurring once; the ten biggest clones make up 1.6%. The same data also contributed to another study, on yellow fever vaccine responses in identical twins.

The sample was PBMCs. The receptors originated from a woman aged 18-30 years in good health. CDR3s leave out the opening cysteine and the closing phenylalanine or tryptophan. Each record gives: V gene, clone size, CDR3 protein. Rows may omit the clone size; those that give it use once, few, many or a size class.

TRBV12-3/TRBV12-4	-	ASSVKDWSFSEQY
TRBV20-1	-	SATSTSGLTDTQY
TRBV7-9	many	ASSLFLGEQF
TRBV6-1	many	ATWTLWSNQPQH
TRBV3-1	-	ASSQPFDRGHGYT
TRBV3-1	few	ASSQQFRSEQY
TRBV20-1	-	SAFGTSGRASYNEQF
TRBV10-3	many	ATRDNNYGYT
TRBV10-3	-	AISEAGAIAKNIQY
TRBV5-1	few	ASSQGQGADIQY
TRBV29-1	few	SVEAGIGEQY
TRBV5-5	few	ASSLTARDTEAF
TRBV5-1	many	ASSLGLIIYGYT
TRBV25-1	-	ASSSQGPDTEAF
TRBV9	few	ASSVGPGKAGANVLT
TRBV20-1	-	SARLTGTRLNTGELF
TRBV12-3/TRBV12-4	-	ASRLSSYNSPLH
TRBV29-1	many	SVDPPTGISGRAQETQY
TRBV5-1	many	ASSLDPGIHQPQH
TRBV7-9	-	ASSYTSGGSQETQY
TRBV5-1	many	ASSLTGYMDEQY
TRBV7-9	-	ASSITTPNTEAF
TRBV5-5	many	ASSSTGILNQPQH
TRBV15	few	ATSRWDYPQDEQY
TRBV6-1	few	ASRNRLAAYEQY
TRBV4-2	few	ASSQVDGPSGASTDTQY
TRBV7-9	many	ASSLLPGQGNEQF
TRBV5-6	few	ASSPGTVRTDTQY
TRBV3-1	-	ASSPRYANEKLF
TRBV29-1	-	SAKTSGGVGETQY
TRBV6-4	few	ASSDLNAGKYNEQF
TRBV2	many	ASLPPGTTDLF
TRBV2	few	ASSETGLFEKLF
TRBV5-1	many	ASSLTSGEETQY
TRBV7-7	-	ASSPGPSLTGELF
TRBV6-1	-	ASSRLGPPTNEKLF
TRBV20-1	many	SASVGGSGNTIY
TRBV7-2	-	ASSPGGAGYNSPLH
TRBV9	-	ASSGGRVSYNEQF
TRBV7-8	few	ASSLKRTSGTYEQY
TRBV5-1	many	ASSLTGVGNQPQH
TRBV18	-	ASSPPGTGYIQY
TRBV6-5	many	ASSYSAGGADYF
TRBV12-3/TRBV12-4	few	ASSFGTSRGADTQY
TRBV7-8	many	AIGEGTGKPQH
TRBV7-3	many	ASSSASGSYEQF
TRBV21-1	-	AIHRRGTGEQF
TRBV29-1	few	SVLRGGRYNEQF
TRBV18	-	ASSPTAMNTEAF
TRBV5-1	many	ASSLSDRERSGYT
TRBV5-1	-	ASAGTLGNEQF